Listed below are T cell receptor beta chains from one sample, sequenced in a study of beta chain features in type 1 diabetes. Using immunoSEQ multiplex PCR, the repertoire was profiled, and TCRdb retains in-frame clones only, with some absent. The repertoire consists of 300,000 or so clones, with 6.5% to 10% occurring once and the leading ten covering around 0.44%. Input material: central memory CD4+ T cells from blood. Every receptor here comes from a woman aged 18-29 years in good health. Each CDR3 is given with its conserved first and last residue. The order of the fields is V gene, clone size, J gene, D gene, CDR3 DNA, CDR3 protein. The D gene is left open where the match is weak. The size field is filled for only some rows; it gives once, few, many or a size class.

TRBV11-3,few,TRBJ1-1,-,TGTGCCAGCAGCCGAAATGGGGGGCGCTTAAACACTGAAGCTTTCTTT,CASSRNGGRLNTEAFF
TRBV28,few,TRBJ2-3,-,TGTGCCAGCAGCCAACAGTATGGAGGCACAGATACGCAGTATTTT,CASSQQYGGTDTQYF
TRBV5-6,-,TRBJ2-1,-,TGTGCCAGCAGCTTGAACGCCCAACACCCCGAGCAGTTCTTC,CASSLNAQHPEQFF
TRBV19,-,TRBJ2-7,TRBD1,TGTGCCACTACACCTCAGGGGGCTGGGTTTCGCGAGCAGTACTTC,CATTPQGAGFREQYF
TRBV7-2,-,TRBJ2-1,TRBD2,TGTGCCAGCAGCCTAAGGAGAGCTAGCGGGACAACCTACAATGAGCAGTTCTTC,CASSLRRASGTTYNEQFF
TRBV5-4,few,TRBJ1-2,-,TGTGCCAGCAGCTCCTTCCGGCCTAACTATGGCTACACCTTC,CASSSFRPNYGYTF
TRBV19,-,TRBJ2-1,-,TGTGCCAGTACCAAGGGACTCACAAACAATGAGCAGTTCTTC,CASTKGLTNNEQFF
TRBV28,few,TRBJ1-6,-,TGTGCCAGCAGTTCAATCACACTTATCAATTCACCCCTCCACTTT,CASSSITLINSPLHF
TRBV20-1,-,TRBJ2-7,-,TGCAGTGCAACCCACTACGAGCAGTACTTC,CSATHYEQYF
TRBV11-3,few,TRBJ1-1,-,TGTGCCAGCAGCTTGTCTGACAGAAGTGAAGCTTTCTTT,CASSLSDRSEAFF
TRBV5-4,few,TRBJ2-3,TRBD2,TGTGCCAGCAGCTCCGCAGCGGGGGTGGATACGCAGTATTTT,CASSSAAGVDTQYF
TRBV7-2,few,TRBJ2-3,-,TGTGCCAGCAGCTCTCGCACAGGGGCGGGGACAGATACGCAGTATTTT,CASSSRTGAGTDTQYF
TRBV6-5,-,TRBJ1-5,-,TGTGCCAGCAGCTCAGGGAGTCAGCCCCAGCATTTT,CASSSGSQPQHF
TRBV9,many,TRBJ2-7,-,TGTGCCAGCAGCGTGGACGGAAGGTCCTTCGAGCAGTACTTC,CASSVDGRSFEQYF
TRBV5-1,-,TRBJ2-2,-,TGCGCCAGCAGCTTTGGAGGGGGCGGAAAATACACCGGGGAGCTGTTTTTT,CASSFGGGGKYTGELFF
TRBV7-3,-,TRBJ2-1,-,TGTGCCAGCAGCTTTCAATCAGGCAGGGATCCCTACAATGAGCAGTTCTTC,CASSFQSGRDPYNEQFF
TRBV7-8,few,TRBJ2-1,TRBD2,TGTGCCAGCAGCCTTAGCGGGAGGGCCCGTTTTTACAATGAGCAGTTCTTC,CASSLSGRARFYNEQFF
TRBV7-3,-,TRBJ2-4,-,TGTGCCAGCAGCTACCCCGTGGGCGCGGGCAAAAACATTCAGTACTTC,CASSYPVGAGKNIQYF
TRBV18,many,TRBJ2-5,-,TGTGCCAGCTCACCAGACAGCCAAGAGACCCAGTACTTC,CASSPDSQETQYF
TRBV5-4,-,TRBJ2-7,-,TGTGCCAGCAGCTTGGCCGGGGCAGCCCACGAGCAGTACTTC,CASSLAGAAHEQYF
TRBV5-1,few,TRBJ2-3,-,TGTGCCAGCAGCTTGCTGGCCCGGCAGTATTTT,CASSLLARQYF
TRBV28,few,TRBJ2-2,-,TGTGCCAGCAGTTTAGGAGCTAGTAAGGCCGGGGAGCTGTTTTTT,CASSLGASKAGELFF
TRBV19,few,TRBJ2-7,TRBD2,TGTGCCAGTAGTATAAGGAGGGGACTAGCGGGATCCTACGAGCAGTACTTC,CASSIRRGLAGSYEQYF
TRBV7-2,few,TRBJ2-1,-,TGTGCCAGCAGCTTATCGTCGCGGGTTTTCGATGAGCAGTTCTTC,CASSLSSRVFDEQFF
TRBV7-9,-,TRBJ1-5,TRBD1,TGTGCCAGCAGCCCCGGGACAGGCCTAAATCAGCCCCAGCATTTT,CASSPGTGLNQPQHF
TRBV29-1,few,TRBJ2-1,-,TGCAGCGGCGGGGTGCGTAACAATGAGCAGTTCTTC,CSGGVRNNEQFF
TRBV13,once,TRBJ1-2,TRBD1,TGTGCCAGCAGCGCTCAACAGGGGGGCTATGGCTACACCTTC,CASSAQQGGYGYTF
TRBV13,few,TRBJ2-7,-,TGTGCCAGCAGCTTAGGCAGGGGAGGTACCTACGAGCAGTACTTC,CASSLGRGGTYEQYF
TRBV9,few,TRBJ2-2,-,TGTGCCAGCAGCGCCCGACTAGGAGATGCCGGGGAGCTGTTTTTT,CASSARLGDAGELFF
TRBV29-1,few,TRBJ2-7,-,TGCAGCGTTGGGAAGGCGCTAGGAGCCTACGAGCAGTACTTC,CSVGKALGAYEQYF
TRBV5-1,few,TRBJ2-1,TRBD1,TGCGCCAGCAGCTTGGGACCCTACACAGGGGACAATGAGCAGTTCTTC,CASSLGPYTGDNEQFF
TRBV6-5,few,TRBJ2-7,-,TGTGCCAGCAGTTACTCGTGGACAGCCTACGAGCAGTACTTC,CASSYSWTAYEQYF
TRBV11-2,few,TRBJ2-5,-,TGTGCCAGCAGCTTATACGAGAGGCAAGAGACCCAGTACTTC,CASSLYERQETQYF
TRBV2,-,TRBJ1-5,-,TGTGCCAGCAAGGAGGGATCGGATCAGCCCCAGCATTTT,CASKEGSDQPQHF